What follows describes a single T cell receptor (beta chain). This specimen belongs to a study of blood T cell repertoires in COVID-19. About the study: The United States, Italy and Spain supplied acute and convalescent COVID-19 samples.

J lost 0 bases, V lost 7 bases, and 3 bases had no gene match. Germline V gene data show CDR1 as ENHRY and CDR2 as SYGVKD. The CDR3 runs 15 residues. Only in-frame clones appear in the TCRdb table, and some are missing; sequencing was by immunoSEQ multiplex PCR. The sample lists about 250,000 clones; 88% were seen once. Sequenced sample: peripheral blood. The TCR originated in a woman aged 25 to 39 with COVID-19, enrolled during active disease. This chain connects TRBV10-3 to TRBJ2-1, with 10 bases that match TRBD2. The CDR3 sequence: CAIKGLAASYNEQFF. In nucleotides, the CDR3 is TGTGCCATCAAAGGACTAGCGGCCTCCTACAATGAGCAGTTCTTC.